Detailed here is one T cell receptor beta chain. Its antigen is unidentified. Using RNA transcripts as the source, TCR beta CDR3 regions were amplified. The primer set for the first-round RT-PCR of the TCR CDR3 was HTBI. In TCRdb, the multiplex PCR reads were re-called with MiXCR into one record per CDR3 protein. This table has some 350,000 distinct CDR3 sequences, roughly an eighth appearing once. The data were obtained in a study of T cells in Graves' hyperthyroidism and ophthalmopathy. General observations from the study: Appearing also in blood were most of the thyroid clonotypes expanded above 0.001.

V lost 4 bases to trimming and J lost 3 bases; unmatched junction nucleotides: 2. Germline V CDR1 and CDR2: DFQATT, SNEGSKA (reference sequence). The CDR3 runs to 12 residues. The sequenced material came from blood. The receptor's source is a woman in her 40s with Graves' ophthalmopathy. This rearrangement joins TRBV20-1 to TRBJ1-2; 7 bases align to TRBD1. The CDR3 region has the DNA TGCAGTGCTAAACAGGGGTACTATGGCTACACCTTC. Amino acids: CSAKQGYYGYTF.